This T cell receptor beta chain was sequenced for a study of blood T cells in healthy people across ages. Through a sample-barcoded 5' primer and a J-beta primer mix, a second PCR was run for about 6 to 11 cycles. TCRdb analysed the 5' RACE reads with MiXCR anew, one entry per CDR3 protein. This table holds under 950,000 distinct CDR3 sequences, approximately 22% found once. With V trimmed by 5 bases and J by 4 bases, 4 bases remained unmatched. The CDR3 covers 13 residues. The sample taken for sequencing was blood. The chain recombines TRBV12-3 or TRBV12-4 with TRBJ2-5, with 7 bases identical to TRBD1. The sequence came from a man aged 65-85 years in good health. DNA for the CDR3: TGTGCCAGCAGTGACAGGGCAGGAGAGACCCAGTACTTC. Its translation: CASSDRAGETQYF.